This is a list of T cell receptor beta chains from one sample in a study of chemoradiotherapy in HPV16-positive cancers. Using immunoSEQ multiplex PCR, the repertoire was profiled, and TCRdb retains in-frame clones only, with some absent. The sample yields 11,000 to 15,000 clones, approximately 90% seen once. This specimen consisted of blood, obtained from a patient who underwent chemoradiotherapy. These receptors all come from a human donor with HPV-associated anogenital cancer. Both conserved end residues are part of each CDR3. D genes are given only for firm matches. The size of a clone is reported for some rows only, either as once, few or many, or as a class for expanded clones.

v_call: TRBV7-8
j_call: TRBJ2-1
d_call: TRBD2
clone_size: -
cdr3_aa: CASSFFSGAAYNEQFF
cdr3_nt: TGTGCCAGCAGCTTTTTTAGCGGGGCAGCCTACAATGAGCAGTTCTTC

v_call: TRBV9
j_call: TRBJ2-3
d_call: -
clone_size: -
cdr3_aa: CASSPRDGGRTDTQYF
cdr3_nt: TGTGCCAGCAGCCCCCGGGACGGGGGTCGCACAGATACGCAGTATTTT

v_call: TRBV11-2
j_call: TRBJ2-1
d_call: TRBD1
clone_size: -
cdr3_aa: CASKRTGGPSSYNEQFF
cdr3_nt: TGTGCCAGCAAACGGACAGGGGGCCCGAGCTCCTACAATGAGCAGTTCTTC

v_call: TRBV9
j_call: TRBJ1-4
d_call: -
clone_size: -
cdr3_aa: CASSVEPQPTNEKLFF
cdr3_nt: TGTGCCAGCAGCGTAGAGCCACAGCCAACTAATGAAAAACTGTTTTTT

v_call: TRBV6-1
j_call: TRBJ1-2
d_call: TRBD1
clone_size: -
cdr3_aa: CASSASRQGGYGYTF
cdr3_nt: TGTGCCAGCAGTGCTAGCCGACAGGGGGGCTATGGTTACACCTTC

v_call: TRBV19
j_call: TRBJ1-1
d_call: -
clone_size: -
cdr3_aa: CASSIGRTNTEAFF
cdr3_nt: TGTGCCAGTAGTATCGGTCGGACGAACACTGAAGCTTTCTTT

v_call: TRBV5-1
j_call: TRBJ1-2
d_call: -
clone_size: -
cdr3_aa: CASKDGHGYTF
cdr3_nt: TGCGCCAGCAAAGATGGTCATGGCTACACCTTC

v_call: TRBV30
j_call: TRBJ1-6
d_call: -
clone_size: -
cdr3_aa: CAWSVQGYSPLHF
cdr3_nt: TGTGCCTGGAGTGTCCAGGGGTATTCACCCCTCCACTTT

v_call: TRBV5-1
j_call: TRBJ2-7
d_call: -
clone_size: -
cdr3_aa: CASSSGEQYF
cdr3_nt: TGCGCCAGCAGTAGTGGCGAGCAGTACTTC

v_call: TRBV10-3
j_call: TRBJ2-7
d_call: TRBD2
clone_size: -
cdr3_aa: CATKLGLAGGLSSYEQYF
cdr3_nt: TGTGCCACCAAACTCGGACTAGCGGGGGGCCTCAGCTCCTACGAGCAGTACTTC

v_call: TRBV5-1
j_call: TRBJ2-3
d_call: TRBD2
clone_size: -
cdr3_aa: CASSFGVLTSGAADTQYF
cdr3_nt: TGCGCCAGCAGCTTCGGGGTTTTGACTAGCGGGGCTGCAGATACGCAGTATTTT

v_call: TRBV2
j_call: TRBJ2-5
d_call: -
clone_size: -
cdr3_aa: CASSQLQETQYF
cdr3_nt: TGTGCCAGCAGTCAACTCCAAGAGACCCAGTACTTC

v_call: TRBV29-1
j_call: TRBJ2-7
d_call: -
clone_size: -
cdr3_aa: CSVEDPVSEQYF
cdr3_nt: TGCAGCGTTGAAGATCCGGTGTCTGAGCAGTACTTC

v_call: TRBV19
j_call: TRBJ2-3
d_call: TRBD1
clone_size: -
cdr3_aa: CASSITGVRTDTQYF
cdr3_nt: TGTGCCAGTAGTATAACAGGGGTTCGCACAGATACGCAGTATTTT

v_call: TRBV7-9
j_call: TRBJ1-2
d_call: -
clone_size: -
cdr3_aa: CASSLAGGASERGYTF
cdr3_nt: TGTGCCAGCAGCTTAGCGGGTGGGGCCTCCGAGAGGGGCTACACCTTC

v_call: TRBV11-3
j_call: TRBJ1-1
d_call: -
clone_size: -
cdr3_aa: CASTMNTEAFF
cdr3_nt: TGTGCCAGCACTATGAACACTGAAGCTTTCTTT

v_call: TRBV5-6
j_call: TRBJ2-7
d_call: -
clone_size: -
cdr3_aa: CASSWSGEQYF
cdr3_nt: TGTGCCAGCAGCTGGAGTGGCGAGCAGTACTTC

v_call: TRBV18
j_call: TRBJ2-3
d_call: -
clone_size: -
cdr3_aa: CASSPISGGLVQSTDTQYF
cdr3_nt: TGTGCCAGCTCACCCATTTCCGGGGGCCTCGTCCAGAGCACAGATACGCAGTATTTT

v_call: TRBV18
j_call: TRBJ1-6
d_call: -
clone_size: -
cdr3_aa: CASSQQGTTYNSPLHF
cdr3_nt: TGTGCCAGCTCACAACAGGGCACGACCTATAATTCACCCCTCCACTTT

v_call: TRBV19
j_call: TRBJ2-7
d_call: TRBD1
clone_size: -
cdr3_aa: CATSWGDRGNIGYEQYF
cdr3_nt: TGTGCCACCTCTTGGGGGGACAGGGGGAATATCGGTTACGAGCAGTACTTC

v_call: TRBV18
j_call: TRBJ2-1
d_call: -
clone_size: -
cdr3_aa: CASSPSVNEQFF
cdr3_nt: TGTGCCAGCTCACCAAGTGTGAATGAGCAGTTCTTC

v_call: TRBV30
j_call: TRBJ1-1
d_call: -
clone_size: -
cdr3_aa: CAWSVRGDTEAFF
cdr3_nt: TGTGCCTGGAGTGTACGGGGGGACACTGAAGCTTTCTTT

v_call: TRBV5-5
j_call: TRBJ2-2
d_call: -
clone_size: -
cdr3_aa: CASSFQGGDTGELFF
cdr3_nt: TGTGCCAGCAGCTTCCAGGGCGGGGACACCGGGGAGCTGTTTTTT

v_call: TRBV18
j_call: TRBJ1-6
d_call: TRBD1
clone_size: -
cdr3_aa: CASSPPTGFDSPLHF
cdr3_nt: TGTGCCAGCTCACCACCGACAGGGTTCGATTCACCCCTCCACTTT

v_call: TRBV28
j_call: TRBJ2-5
d_call: TRBD1
clone_size: once
cdr3_aa: CASSLGKGTGGETQYF
cdr3_nt: TGTGCCAGCAGTTTAGGGAAAGGTACAGGGGGGGAGACCCAGTACTTC

v_call: TRBV5-6
j_call: TRBJ2-7
d_call: -
clone_size: -
cdr3_aa: CASSLGGQVYEQYF
cdr3_nt: TGTGCCAGCAGCTTGGGAGGGCAGGTCTACGAGCAGTACTTC

v_call: TRBV2
j_call: TRBJ2-1
d_call: TRBD2
clone_size: -
cdr3_aa: CASSKRGTNNEQFF
cdr3_nt: TGTGCCAGCAGTAAGCGGGGGACAAACAATGAGCAGTTCTTC

v_call: TRBV19
j_call: TRBJ2-6
d_call: TRBD2
clone_size: -
cdr3_aa: CATNSGRVTNVLTF
cdr3_nt: TGTGCCACAAATTCGGGGAGGGTGACCAACGTCCTGACTTTC

v_call: TRBV5-1
j_call: TRBJ2-5
d_call: TRBD2
clone_size: -
cdr3_aa: CASSFGASGGRGETQYF
cdr3_nt: TGCGCCAGCAGCTTCGGGGCTAGCGGGGGTCGGGGGGAGACCCAGTACTTC

v_call: TRBV11-3
j_call: TRBJ2-2
d_call: -
clone_size: -
cdr3_aa: CASSLSRNTGELFF
cdr3_nt: TGTGCCAGCAGCTTATCCAGGAACACCGGGGAGCTGTTTTTT

v_call: TRBV7-9
j_call: TRBJ1-2
d_call: -
clone_size: -
cdr3_aa: CASSLSISALGGYTF
cdr3_nt: TGTGCCAGCAGCTTATCAATATCGGCTCTAGGTGGCTACACCTTC

v_call: TRBV7-6
j_call: TRBJ2-1
d_call: -
clone_size: -
cdr3_aa: CASSWQAGEQFF
cdr3_nt: TGTGCCAGCAGCTGGCAGGCGGGGGAGCAGTTCTTC

v_call: TRBV4-3
j_call: TRBJ1-1
d_call: -
clone_size: once
cdr3_aa: CASSQGFRENTEAFF
cdr3_nt: TGCGCCAGCAGCCAAGGGTTTCGGGAGAACACTGAAGCTTTCTTT

v_call: TRBV19
j_call: TRBJ1-2
d_call: -
clone_size: -
cdr3_aa: CASSPRQHGYTF
cdr3_nt: TGTGCCAGTAGTCCCCGTCAACATGGCTACACCTTC

v_call: TRBV5-1
j_call: TRBJ2-7
d_call: -
clone_size: -
cdr3_aa: CASSLDWTAPYEQYF
cdr3_nt: TGCGCCAGCAGCTTGGATTGGACAGCTCCCTACGAGCAGTACTTC

v_call: TRBV27
j_call: TRBJ2-3
d_call: TRBD2
clone_size: -
cdr3_aa: CASSPGTSTNTQYF
cdr3_nt: TGTGCCAGCAGTCCCGGGACTAGCACGAATACGCAGTATTTT

v_call: TRBV4-1
j_call: TRBJ2-1
d_call: -
clone_size: once
cdr3_aa: CASSQDNRASSYNEQFF
cdr3_nt: TGCGCCAGCAGCCAAGATAATCGGGCAAGCTCCTACAATGAGCAGTTCTTC

v_call: TRBV18
j_call: TRBJ2-7
d_call: TRBD2
clone_size: -
cdr3_aa: CASSRGTSGGRYEQYF
cdr3_nt: TGTGCCAGCTCACGAGGGACTAGCGGGGGACGCTACGAGCAGTACTTC

v_call: TRBV11-3
j_call: TRBJ2-2
d_call: TRBD2
clone_size: once
cdr3_aa: CASSPDGTSGTGELFF
cdr3_nt: TGTGCCAGCAGTCCCGACGGGACTAGCGGAACCGGGGAGCTGTTTTTT

v_call: TRBV14
j_call: TRBJ2-3
d_call: -
clone_size: -
cdr3_aa: CASSQGFFSGDTQYF
cdr3_nt: TGTGCCAGCAGCCAAGGCTTTTTTTCGGGAGATACGCAGTATTTT

v_call: TRBV5-6
j_call: TRBJ2-7
d_call: -
clone_size: -
cdr3_aa: CASSLQGYSYEQYF
cdr3_nt: TGTGCCAGCAGCTTGCAGGGGTACTCCTACGAGCAGTACTTC

v_call: TRBV4-3
j_call: TRBJ2-3
d_call: -
clone_size: -
cdr3_aa: CASSQSRNTQYF
cdr3_nt: TGCGCCAGCAGCCAAAGTAGAAATACGCAGTATTTT

v_call: TRBV18
j_call: TRBJ2-7
d_call: -
clone_size: -
cdr3_aa: CAGSATETYEQYF
cdr3_nt: TGTGCCGGCTCAGCCACAGAGACCTACGAGCAGTACTTC

v_call: TRBV13
j_call: TRBJ1-2
d_call: TRBD1
clone_size: once
cdr3_aa: CASSSGDRGRGYTF
cdr3_nt: TGTGCCAGCAGCTCCGGGGACAGGGGTAGAGGCTACACCTTC

v_call: TRBV19
j_call: TRBJ2-1
d_call: -
clone_size: -
cdr3_aa: CATLRGARSNEQFF
cdr3_nt: TGTGCCACCCTTCGGGGGGCTAGGTCCAATGAGCAGTTCTTC

v_call: TRBV9
j_call: TRBJ1-1
d_call: -
clone_size: -
cdr3_aa: CASSVSPGGTNTEAFF
cdr3_nt: TGTGCCAGCAGCGTATCTCCCGGAGGGACAAACACTGAAGCTTTCTTT

v_call: TRBV7-6
j_call: TRBJ2-7
d_call: -
clone_size: -
cdr3_aa: CASSLTRPHRGTNYEQYF
cdr3_nt: TGTGCCAGCAGCCTAACCCGCCCTCACCGGGGGACGAACTACGAGCAGTACTTC

v_call: TRBV19
j_call: TRBJ2-3
d_call: TRBD2
clone_size: -
cdr3_aa: CASRQASGVTDTQYF
cdr3_nt: TGTGCCAGCCGGCAGGCTAGCGGAGTCACAGATACGCAGTATTTT

v_call: TRBV10-2
j_call: TRBJ2-6
d_call: TRBD2
clone_size: -
cdr3_aa: CASSESPSGDWANVLTF
cdr3_nt: TGCGCCAGCAGTGAGTCGCCTAGCGGGGATTGGGCCAACGTCCTGACTTTC

v_call: TRBV7-6
j_call: TRBJ2-2
d_call: TRBD1
clone_size: -
cdr3_aa: CASSFGQGVTGELFF
cdr3_nt: TGTGCCAGCAGCTTTGGACAGGGTGTAACCGGGGAGCTGTTTTTT

v_call: TRBV9
j_call: TRBJ1-2
d_call: -
clone_size: -
cdr3_aa: CASSVEGGNYGYTF
cdr3_nt: TGTGCCAGCAGCGTAGAGGGCGGTAACTATGGCTACACCTTC

v_call: TRBV7-6
j_call: TRBJ2-5
d_call: TRBD1
clone_size: -
cdr3_aa: CASSLGGQGAGETQYF
cdr3_nt: TGTGCCAGCAGCTTAGGGGGACAGGGCGCCGGGGAGACCCAGTACTTC

v_call: TRBV19
j_call: TRBJ1-5
d_call: -
clone_size: few
cdr3_aa: CASSIANQPQHF
cdr3_nt: TGTGCCAGTAGTATAGCCAATCAGCCCCAGCATTTT

v_call: TRBV6-1
j_call: TRBJ1-1
d_call: TRBD1
clone_size: -
cdr3_aa: CASRTGQGTNTEAFF
cdr3_nt: TGTGCCAGCAGGACGGGACAGGGAACTAACACTGAAGCTTTCTTT